These 9 T cell receptor beta chains originate from one sample sequenced in a study of CD8 T cells in ankylosing spondylitis (dated by TCRdb to about 2017). Broad study findings and their caveats: Blood from ankylosing spondylitis patients appeared to be characterized by a TCR beta motif composed of eight or nine highly homologous amino acid variants.

No antigens are known for them. The protocol used for the library was 5' RACE. Sequencer: Illumina HiSeq 2500. Clones were called with MiXCR by TCRdb after fastp trimmed the public reads at Q25, and only in-frame beta chains were retained. Each entry merges the rows of one CDR3 protein and shows their most common DNA and genes. The sample yields fewer than 550,000 distinct CDR3 sequences; 5.3% were counted once. Under 4.5% of the sample rests with the top ten. The sample comprised blood, either unsorted or a sorted T cell fraction (not recorded which). The origin of the receptors is a male donor with ankylosing spondylitis.

This clonotype was counted many times. This chain connects TRBV12-3 or TRBV12-4 to TRBJ2-2, with TRBD2 identical over 7 bases. V lost 2 bases to trimming and J lost 8 bases; unmatched junction nucleotides: 11. This CDR3 comprises 16 residues. The CDR3 DNA follows: TGTGCCAGCAGTTTATCGGCTAGCGGCTTGTCGGGGGAGCTGTTTTTT. It specifies CASSLSASGLSGELFF.

There are many counts of this clonotype. The chain carries TRBV4-1 and TRBJ2-7; D is undetermined. Trimming cost V 1 base and J 1 base, with 8 bases left between them. The CDR3 contains 14 residues. Germline assignment: CDR1 MGHRA and CDR2 YSYEKL. CDR3 amino acids: CASSQGFLSYEQYF. CDR3 sequence (DNA): TGCGCCAGCAGCCAAGGTTTTCTGTCCTACGAGCAGTACTTC.

Comments on this clonotype: Mismatch with germline at one junction end may stem from a read error. The chain couples TRBV2 to TRBJ2-1, with 16 bases identical to TRBD2. Germline-derived CDR1 and CDR2 are SNHLY and FYNNEI. This CDR3 region has 16 residues. CDR3 loop: CASGPTSGTSGGAWIF. Written as DNA, the CDR3 is TGTGCCAGCGGACCCACCTCCGGGACTAGCGGGGGGGCCTGGATCTTC.

This clonotype was recorded at least ten times. In nucleotides, the CDR3 is TGTGCCAGCAGCGTGGGGACTAGCGGACAAGAGACCCAGTACTTC. Translation gives CASSVGTSGQETQYF. The V call is TRBV9, the J call TRBJ2-5; 11 bases are a match to TRBD2. Germline assignment: CDR1 SGDLS and CDR2 YYNGEE. The CDR3 consists of 15 residues. V lost 2 bases and J lost 2; bases outside the gene matches: 2.

At least ten counts were recorded for this clonotype. The gene calls are TRBV4-2 and TRBJ2-1; 8 positions agree with TRBD2. The ends lost 0 bases at V and 4 bases at J; junction bases unmatched: 2. Germline V CDR1 and CDR2: LGHNA, YNFKEQ. The CDR3 loop spans 15 amino acids. CDR3 sequence (DNA): TGTGCCAGCAGCCAAGATCCGGGGGGGTACAATGAGCAGTTCTTC. Its translation is CASSQDPGGYNEQFF.

In its sample, this clonotype was seen many times. This chain uses TRBV28 with TRBJ1-6; perhaps TRBD1 as D (5 bases). Trimming removed 6 bases from V and 8 bases from J, with 14 bases in between. The CDR3 totals 14 residues. Germline lookup yields CDR1 MDHEN and CDR2 SYDVKM. CDR3 protein: CASSLTQGDSPLHF. Here the CDR3 DNA reads TGTGCCAGCAGCCTGACCCAGGGTGATTCACCCCTCCACTTT.

This clonotype was detected a few times. This rearrangement joins TRBV7-2 to TRBJ2-7; D might be TRBD2 (6 bases). The germline gives CDR1 SGHTA, CDR2 FQGNSA. This CDR3 contains 15 residues. Between the trimmed V and J ends, which lost 4 bases and 0 bases, there was a span of 13 bases. Here the CDR3 DNA reads TGTGCCAGCAGCTCCCGGGGGTCCTCCTCCTACGAGCAGTACTTC. Translated: CASSSRGSSSYEQYF.

This clonotype was picked up many times. V is TRBV5-1 and J is TRBJ1-2, with no clear D. Trimming stripped 0 bases from V and 4 bases from J, with 10 bases between. This CDR3 is built from 14 residues. Germline assignment: CDR1 SGHRS and CDR2 YFSETQ. Here the CDR3 reads CASSLVGSSYGYTF. DNA for the CDR3: TGCGCCAGCAGCTTGGTAGGCAGCTCCTATGGCTACACCTTC.

The CDR3 sequence: CASSQDLGLAGPGDTQYF. CDR3 coding DNA: TGTGCCAGCAGCCAAGACTTGGGGCTAGCGGGACCGGGGGATACGCAGTATTTT. The chain couples TRBV3-1 to TRBJ2-3; 9 bases align to TRBD2. Germline V gives CDR1 LGHDT, CDR2 YNNKEL (reference sequence). This CDR3 has 18 residues. V gave up 0 bases and J gave up 6 bases; unmatched junction bases: 13.